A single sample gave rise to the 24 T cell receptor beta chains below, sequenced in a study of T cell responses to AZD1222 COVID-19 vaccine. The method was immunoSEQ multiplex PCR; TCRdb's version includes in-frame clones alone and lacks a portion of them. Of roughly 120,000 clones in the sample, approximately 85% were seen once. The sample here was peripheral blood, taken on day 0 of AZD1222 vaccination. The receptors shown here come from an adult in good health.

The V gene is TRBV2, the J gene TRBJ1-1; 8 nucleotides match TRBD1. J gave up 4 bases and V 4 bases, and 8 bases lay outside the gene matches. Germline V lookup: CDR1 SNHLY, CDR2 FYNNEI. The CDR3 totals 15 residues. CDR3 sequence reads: CASSAWTGFVTEAFF. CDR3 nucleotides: TGTGCCAGCAGTGCCTGGACAGGGTTCGTCACTGAAGCTTTCTTT.

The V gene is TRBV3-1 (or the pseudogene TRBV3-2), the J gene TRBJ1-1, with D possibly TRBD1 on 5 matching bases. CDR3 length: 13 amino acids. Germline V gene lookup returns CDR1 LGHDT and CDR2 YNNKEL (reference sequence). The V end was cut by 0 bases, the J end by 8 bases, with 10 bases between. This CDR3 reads CASSQDRTLEAFF. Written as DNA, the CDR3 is TGTGCCAGCAGCCAAGATCGGACACTCGAAGCTTTCTTT.

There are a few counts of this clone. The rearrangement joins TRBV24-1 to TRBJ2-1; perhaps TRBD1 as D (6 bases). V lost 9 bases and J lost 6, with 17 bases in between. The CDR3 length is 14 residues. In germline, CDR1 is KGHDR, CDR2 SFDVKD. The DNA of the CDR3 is TGTGCCACCGGGAAGGGGGTCGGCGGCAATGAGCAGTTCTTC. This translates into CATGKGVGGNEQFF.

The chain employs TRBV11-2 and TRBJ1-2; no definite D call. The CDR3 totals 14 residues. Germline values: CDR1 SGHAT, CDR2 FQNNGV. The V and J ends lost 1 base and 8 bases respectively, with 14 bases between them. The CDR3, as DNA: TGTGCCAGCAGCTTAGGGCTACTCCGGGAAGGCTACACCTTC. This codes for CASSLGLLREGYTF. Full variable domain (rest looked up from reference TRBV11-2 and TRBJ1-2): EAGVAQSPRYKIIEKRQSVAFWCNPISGHATLYWYQQILGQGPKLLIQFQNNGVVDDSQLPKDRFSAERLKGVDSTLKIQPAKLEDSAVYLCASSLGLLREGYTFGSGTRLTVV.

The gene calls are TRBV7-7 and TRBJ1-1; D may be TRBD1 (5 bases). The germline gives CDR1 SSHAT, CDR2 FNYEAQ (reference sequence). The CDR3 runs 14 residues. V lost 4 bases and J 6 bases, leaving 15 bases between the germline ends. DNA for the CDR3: TGTGCCAGCAGCTCCTGGACTGGGGGGGCTGAAGCTTTCTTT. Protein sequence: CASSSWTGGAEAFF.

The CDR3 protein is CASGGTPDEKLFF. CDR3 in DNA: TGTGCCAGCGGAGGGACTCCGGACGAAAAACTGTTTTTT. The chain recombines TRBV28 with TRBJ1-4, with a possible D match to TRBD1 (5 bases). The germline gives CDR1 MDHEN, CDR2 SYDVKM. V dropped 8 bases and J dropped 8 bases, with 15 bases sitting between them. The length of the CDR3 is 13 residues.

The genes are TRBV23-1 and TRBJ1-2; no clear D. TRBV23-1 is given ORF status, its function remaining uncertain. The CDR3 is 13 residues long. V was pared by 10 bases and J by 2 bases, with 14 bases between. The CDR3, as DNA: TGCGCCACCTCCACGGGAGGCAACTATGGCTACACCTTC. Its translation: CATSTGGNYGYTF.

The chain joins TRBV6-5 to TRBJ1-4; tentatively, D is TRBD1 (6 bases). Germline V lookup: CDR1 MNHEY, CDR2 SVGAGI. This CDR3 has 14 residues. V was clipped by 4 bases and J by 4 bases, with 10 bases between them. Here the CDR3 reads CASSSGEYNEKLFF. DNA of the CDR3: TGTGCCAGCAGTTCAGGGGAATATAATGAAAAACTGTTTTTT.

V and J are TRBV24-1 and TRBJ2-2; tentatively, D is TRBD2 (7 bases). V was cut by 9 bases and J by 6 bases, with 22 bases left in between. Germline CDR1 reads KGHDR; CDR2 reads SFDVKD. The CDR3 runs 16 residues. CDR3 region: CATSNQGGGASGELFF. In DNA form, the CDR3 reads TGTGCCACCTCGAACCAAGGGGGGGGCGCATCCGGGGAGCTGTTTTTT.

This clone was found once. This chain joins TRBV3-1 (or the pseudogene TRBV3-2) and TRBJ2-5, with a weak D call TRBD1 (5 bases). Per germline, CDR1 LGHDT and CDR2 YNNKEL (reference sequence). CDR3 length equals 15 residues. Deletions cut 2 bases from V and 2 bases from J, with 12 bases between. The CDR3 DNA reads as TGTGCCAGCAGCCAAAACGTCCCAGGGCAAGAGACCCAGTACTTC. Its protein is CASSQNVPGQETQYF.

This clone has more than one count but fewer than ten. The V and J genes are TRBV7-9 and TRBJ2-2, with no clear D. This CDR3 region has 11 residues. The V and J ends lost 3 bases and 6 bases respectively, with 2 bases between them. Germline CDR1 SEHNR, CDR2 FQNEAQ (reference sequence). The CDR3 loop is CASSLAGELFF. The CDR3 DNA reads TGTGCCAGCAGCTTGGCCGGGGAGCTGTTTTTT.

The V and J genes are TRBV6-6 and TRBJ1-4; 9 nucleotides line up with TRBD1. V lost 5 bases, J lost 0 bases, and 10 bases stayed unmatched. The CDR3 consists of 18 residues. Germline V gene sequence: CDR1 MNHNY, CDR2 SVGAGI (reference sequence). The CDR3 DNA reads TGTGCCAGCAGTGGATCGACAGGGGGGATTACAACTAATGAAAAACTGTTTTTT. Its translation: CASSGSTGGITTNEKLFF.

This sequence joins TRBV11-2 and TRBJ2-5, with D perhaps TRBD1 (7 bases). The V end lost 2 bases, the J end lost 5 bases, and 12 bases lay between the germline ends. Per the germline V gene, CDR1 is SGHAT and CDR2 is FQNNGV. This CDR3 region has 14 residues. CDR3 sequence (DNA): TGTGCCAGCAGCTTAAGGAGGGGGCTGGAGACCCAGTACTTC. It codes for CASSLRRGLETQYF.

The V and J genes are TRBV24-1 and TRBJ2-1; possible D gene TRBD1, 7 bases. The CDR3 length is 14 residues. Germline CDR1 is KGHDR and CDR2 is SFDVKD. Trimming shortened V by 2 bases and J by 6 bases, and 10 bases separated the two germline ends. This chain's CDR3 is CATSDYRGGNEQFF. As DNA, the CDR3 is TGTGCCACCAGTGATTACAGGGGAGGCAATGAGCAGTTCTTC.

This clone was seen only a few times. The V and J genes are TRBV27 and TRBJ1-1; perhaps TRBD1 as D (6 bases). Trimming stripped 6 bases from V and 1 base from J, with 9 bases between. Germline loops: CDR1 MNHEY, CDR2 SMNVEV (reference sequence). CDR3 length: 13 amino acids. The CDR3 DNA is TGTGCCAGCAGAACAGGGTGGAACACTGAAGCTTTCTTT. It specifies CASRTGWNTEAFF.

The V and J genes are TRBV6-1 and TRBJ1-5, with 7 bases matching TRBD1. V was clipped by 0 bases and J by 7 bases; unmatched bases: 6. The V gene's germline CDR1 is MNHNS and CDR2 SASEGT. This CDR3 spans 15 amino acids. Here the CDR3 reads CASSEAGGGSQPQHF. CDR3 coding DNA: TGTGCCAGCAGTGAAGCGGGAGGGGGCAGCCAGCCCCAGCATTTT.

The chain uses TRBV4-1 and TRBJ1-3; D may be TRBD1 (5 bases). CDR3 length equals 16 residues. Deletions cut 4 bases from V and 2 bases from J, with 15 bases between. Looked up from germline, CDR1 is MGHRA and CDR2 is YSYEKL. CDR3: CASSPLSQGPGNTIYF. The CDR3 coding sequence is TGCGCCAGCAGCCCCCTATCGCAGGGTCCTGGAAACACCATATATTTT.

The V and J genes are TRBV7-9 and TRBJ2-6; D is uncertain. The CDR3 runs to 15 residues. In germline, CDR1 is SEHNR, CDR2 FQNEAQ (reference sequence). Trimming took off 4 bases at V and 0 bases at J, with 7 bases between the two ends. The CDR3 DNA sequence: TGTGCCAGCAGCTCCCGATCCTCTGGGGCCAACGTCCTGACTTTC. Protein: CASSSRSSGANVLTF.

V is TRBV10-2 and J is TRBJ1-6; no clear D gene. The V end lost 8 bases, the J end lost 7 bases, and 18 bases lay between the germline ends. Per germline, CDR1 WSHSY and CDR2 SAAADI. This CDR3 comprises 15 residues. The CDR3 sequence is CASLSESGRNSPLHF. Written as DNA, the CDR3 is TGCGCCAGCTTATCCGAGTCGGGGAGAAATTCACCCCTCCACTTT.

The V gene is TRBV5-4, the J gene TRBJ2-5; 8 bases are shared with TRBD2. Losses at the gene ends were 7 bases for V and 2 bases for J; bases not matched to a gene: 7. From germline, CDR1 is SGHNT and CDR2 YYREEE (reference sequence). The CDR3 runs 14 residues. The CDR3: CASSRGGLQETQYF. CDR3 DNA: TGTGCCAGCTCCCGCGGGGGGCTACAAGAGACCCAGTACTTC.

CDR3: CASSAATGGNSPLHF. The CDR3 coding sequence is TGTGCCAGCAGCGCCGCCACGGGGGGAAATTCACCCCTCCACTTT. The chain has TRBV5-8 and TRBJ1-6; tentatively, D is TRBD1 (5 bases). Trimming took off 4 bases at V and 7 bases at J, with 15 bases between the two ends. Germline lookup yields CDR1 SGHTS and CDR2 YDEGEE. The CDR3 sequence is 15 residues long.

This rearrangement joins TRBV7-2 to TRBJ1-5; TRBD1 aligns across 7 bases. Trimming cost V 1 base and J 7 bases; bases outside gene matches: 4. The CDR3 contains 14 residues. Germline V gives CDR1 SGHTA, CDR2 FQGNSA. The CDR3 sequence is CASSLGRGEQPQHF. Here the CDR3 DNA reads TGTGCCAGCAGCTTAGGCAGGGGGGAACAGCCCCAGCATTTT.

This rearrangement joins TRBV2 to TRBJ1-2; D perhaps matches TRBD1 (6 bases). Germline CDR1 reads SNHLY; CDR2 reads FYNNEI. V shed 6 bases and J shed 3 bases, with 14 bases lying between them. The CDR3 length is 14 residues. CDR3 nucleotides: TGTGCCAGCAGCGCGACAGGTTCGGACTATGGCTACACCTTC. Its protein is CASSATGSDYGYTF.

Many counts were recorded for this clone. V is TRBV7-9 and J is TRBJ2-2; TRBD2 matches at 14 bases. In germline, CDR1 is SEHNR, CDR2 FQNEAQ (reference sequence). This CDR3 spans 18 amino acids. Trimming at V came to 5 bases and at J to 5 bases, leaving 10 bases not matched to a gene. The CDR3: CASSQRTSGGRGTGELFF. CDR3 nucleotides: TGTGCCAGCAGCCAAAGGACTAGCGGGGGGCGCGGGACCGGGGAGCTGTTTTTT. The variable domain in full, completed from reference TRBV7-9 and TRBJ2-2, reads DTGVSQNPRHKITKRGQNVTFRCDPISEHNRLYWYRQTLGQGPEFLTYFQNEAQLEKSRLLSDRFSAERPKGSFSTLEIQRTEQGDSAMYLCASSQRTSGGRGTGELFFGEGSRLTVL.